This is a list of T cell receptor beta chains from one sample in a study of T cell repertoires in cytomegalovirus infection. Each CDR3 protein is one row after TCRdb ran MiXCR on the reads. The sample shows approximately 990,000 distinct CDR3 sequences, less than 35% of them seen only once. Antigens for these TCRs are unknown. The input for sequencing was cultured CD8+ T cells from PBMCs, taken from culture after CMV antigen stimulation. The receptors originated from a human donor in good health (CMV status not recorded). Some clones in this sample may be carry-over from other donors' samples. Both conserved end residues are trimmed from each CDR3. D genes are given only for firm matches.

j_call: TRBJ2-2
d_call: NA
v_call: TRBV19
cdr3_aa: ASSIDRYGGIVTGELF

j_call: TRBJ2-1
d_call: TRBD2
v_call: TRBV4-1
cdr3_aa: ASSQTSGGHYNEQF

j_call: TRBJ2-1
d_call: NA
v_call: TRBV27
cdr3_aa: ASSQSITSSYNEQF

j_call: TRBJ2-7
d_call: NA
v_call: TRBV6-2/TRBV6-3
cdr3_aa: ASSYSGAGYEQY

j_call: TRBJ1-1
d_call: NA
v_call: TRBV19
cdr3_aa: ASSMEGGTEAF

j_call: TRBJ1-1
d_call: NA
v_call: TRBV5-1
cdr3_aa: ASSGRLDGKNTEAV

j_call: TRBJ2-5
d_call: NA
v_call: TRBV2
cdr3_aa: ASVTRETQY

j_call: TRBJ1-2
d_call: TRBD1
v_call: TRBV7-2
cdr3_aa: ASSALTGQNYGYT

j_call: TRBJ2-6
d_call: NA
v_call: TRBV5-4
cdr3_aa: AVTPRVGIGANVLT

j_call: TRBJ2-1
d_call: TRBD2
v_call: TRBV7-9
cdr3_aa: ASSVRLAGASRDNEQF

j_call: TRBJ2-1
d_call: TRBD2
v_call: TRBV6-2/TRBV6-3
cdr3_aa: ASSRAGAYNEQF

j_call: TRBJ2-5
d_call: NA
v_call: TRBV7-9
cdr3_aa: ASSLDPGPETQY

j_call: TRBJ1-2
d_call: NA
v_call: TRBV14
cdr3_aa: ASSLNLDSRLYGYT

j_call: TRBJ2-1
d_call: NA
v_call: TRBV13
cdr3_aa: ASSRTRGDGQF

j_call: TRBJ1-2
d_call: TRBD1
v_call: TRBV12-3/TRBV12-4
cdr3_aa: ASSFVRGANYGYT

j_call: TRBJ2-7
d_call: TRBD1
v_call: TRBV29-1
cdr3_aa: SATGGPYEQY

j_call: TRBJ2-1
d_call: NA
v_call: TRBV14
cdr3_aa: ASSQESGRNEQF

j_call: TRBJ1-2
d_call: TRBD1
v_call: TRBV12-5
cdr3_aa: ASGSGTGGYLPYGYT

j_call: TRBJ2-7
d_call: NA
v_call: TRBV5-1
cdr3_aa: ASSLAGSIEQY